The clone carrying this T cell receptor (beta chain) came up a few times. The data originate from a study of response to subunit inactivated influenza vaccine. TCRdb analysed the RT-PCR reads with MiXCR anew, one entry per CDR3 protein. The repertoire holds some 600,000 distinct CDR3 sequences, with 14% as singletons. Specimen: PBMCs from blood, collected approximately 15 days before vaccination. This clonotype originated in a man aged 45-60 years who received an inactivated influenza vaccine.

The CDR3 DNA follows: TGTGCCAGCAGTGAACTAAAGCATCTTTACGGGGAGCTGTTTTTT. Translated: CASSELKHLYGELFF. This chain links TRBV6-1 with TRBJ2-2; D remains ambiguous. The CDR3 covers 15 residues. Trimming pared 2 bases from V and 7 bases from J, leaving 14 bases between. The V gene's germline CDR1 is MNHNS and CDR2 SASEGT.